Here is one T cell receptor (beta chain) with its context. This sample is part of a study of blood T cell repertoires in COVID-19. Across the whole study: Sites across the United States, Italy and Spain contributed samples from acute and convalescent COVID-19.

Source study methods: Estimates of nucleated cell counts were drawn from the amplification of reference gene primers. Clones were sequenced by immunoSEQ multiplex PCR, and TCRdb holds only the in-frame ones, with some missing. For V, J and clone size, that table is used; D and trimming come from the DNA. The sample shows hundreds of thousands of clones, 75% to 90% of them seen only once. Symptom resolution, clearance, or two negative PCRs marked donors in Cohort 3 as recovered. Sequencing input: PBMCs or T cells enriched from blood (not recorded which). The receptor's source is a woman aged 60-75 years who had recovered from COVID-19.

The CDR3 protein is CASSVVGGFGDEQFF. The DNA of the CDR3 is TGTGCCAGCAGCGTAGTCGGGGGGTTCGGCGATGAGCAGTTCTTC. The J gene is TRBJ2-1, the V gene TRBV9; the match to TRBD2 covers 7 bases. The V gene end was trimmed by 0 bases and the J gene end by 8 bases; junction bases not matched to a gene: 8. Germline V gene sequence: CDR1 SGDLS, CDR2 YYNGEE. The CDR3 covers 15 residues.